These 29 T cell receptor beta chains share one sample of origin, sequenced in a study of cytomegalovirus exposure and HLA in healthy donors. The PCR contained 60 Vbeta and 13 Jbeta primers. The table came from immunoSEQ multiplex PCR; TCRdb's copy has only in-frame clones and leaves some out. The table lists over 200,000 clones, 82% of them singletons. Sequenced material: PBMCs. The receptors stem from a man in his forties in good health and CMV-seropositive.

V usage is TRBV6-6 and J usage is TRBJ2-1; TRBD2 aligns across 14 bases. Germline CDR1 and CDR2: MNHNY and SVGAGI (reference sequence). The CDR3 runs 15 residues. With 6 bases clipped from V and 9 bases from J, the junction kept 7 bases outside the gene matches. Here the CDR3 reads CASSPGTSGSGEQFF. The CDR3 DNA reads TGTGCCAGCAGCCCCGGGACTAGCGGGAGCGGTGAGCAGTTCTTC.

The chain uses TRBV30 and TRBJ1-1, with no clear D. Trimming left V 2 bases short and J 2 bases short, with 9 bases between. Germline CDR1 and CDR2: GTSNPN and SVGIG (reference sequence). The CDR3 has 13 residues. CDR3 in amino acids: CAWSFTLNTEAFF. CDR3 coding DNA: TGTGCCTGGAGTTTTACCCTAAACACTGAAGCTTTCTTT.

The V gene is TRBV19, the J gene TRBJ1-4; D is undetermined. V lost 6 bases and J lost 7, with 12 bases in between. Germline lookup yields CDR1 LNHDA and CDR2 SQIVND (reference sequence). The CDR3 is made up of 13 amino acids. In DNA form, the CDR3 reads TGTGCCAGTAGCTTAAGGCGCGGTGAAAAACTGTTTTTT. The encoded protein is CASSLRRGEKLFF.

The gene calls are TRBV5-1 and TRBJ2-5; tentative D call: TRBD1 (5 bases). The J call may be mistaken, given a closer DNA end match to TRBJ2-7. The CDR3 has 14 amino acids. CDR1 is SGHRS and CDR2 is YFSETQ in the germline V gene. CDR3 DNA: TGCGCCAGCAGCACGGACATAAGCTCCTACGAGCAGTACTTC. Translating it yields CASSTDISSYEQYF.

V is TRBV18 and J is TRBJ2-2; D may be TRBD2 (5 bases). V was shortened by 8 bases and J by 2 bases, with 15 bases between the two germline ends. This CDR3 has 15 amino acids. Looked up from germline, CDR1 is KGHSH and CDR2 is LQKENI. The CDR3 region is CASRVTSGNTGELFF. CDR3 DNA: TGTGCCAGCCGGGTTACTAGTGGAAACACCGGGGAGCTGTTTTTT.

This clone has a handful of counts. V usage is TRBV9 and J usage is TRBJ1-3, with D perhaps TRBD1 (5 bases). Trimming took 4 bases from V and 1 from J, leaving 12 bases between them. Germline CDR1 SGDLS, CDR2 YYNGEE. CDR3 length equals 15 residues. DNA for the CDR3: TGTGCCAGCAGCCCGGACGGGGGGTCTGGAAACACCATATATTTT. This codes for CASSPDGGSGNTIYF.

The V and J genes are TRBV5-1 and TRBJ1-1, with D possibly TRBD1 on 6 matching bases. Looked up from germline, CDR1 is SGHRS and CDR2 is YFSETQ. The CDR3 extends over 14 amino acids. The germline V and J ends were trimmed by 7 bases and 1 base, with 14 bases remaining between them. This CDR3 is CASGPGVQNTEAFF. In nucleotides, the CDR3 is TGCGCCAGCGGCCCAGGGGTTCAGAACACTGAAGCTTTCTTT.

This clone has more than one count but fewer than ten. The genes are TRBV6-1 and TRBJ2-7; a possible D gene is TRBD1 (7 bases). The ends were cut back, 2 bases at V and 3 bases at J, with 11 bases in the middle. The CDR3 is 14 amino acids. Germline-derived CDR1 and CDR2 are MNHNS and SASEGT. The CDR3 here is CASSEQGGLYEQYV. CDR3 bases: TGTGCCAGCAGTGAACAGGGGGGCCTCTACGAGCAGTACGTC.

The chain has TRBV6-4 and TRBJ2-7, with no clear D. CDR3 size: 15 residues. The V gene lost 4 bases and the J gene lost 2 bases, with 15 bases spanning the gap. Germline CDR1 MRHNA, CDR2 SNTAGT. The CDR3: CASSVELSPPYEQYF. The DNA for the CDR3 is TGTGCCAGCAGTGTTGAACTTTCCCCACCCTACGAGCAGTACTTC.

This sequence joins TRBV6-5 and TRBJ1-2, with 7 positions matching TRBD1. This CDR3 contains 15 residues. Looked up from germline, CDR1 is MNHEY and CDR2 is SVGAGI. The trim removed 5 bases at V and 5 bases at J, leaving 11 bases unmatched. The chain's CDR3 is CASSNDRVGLYGYTF. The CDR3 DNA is TGTGCCAGCAGTAACGACAGGGTGGGCCTTTATGGCTACACCTTC.

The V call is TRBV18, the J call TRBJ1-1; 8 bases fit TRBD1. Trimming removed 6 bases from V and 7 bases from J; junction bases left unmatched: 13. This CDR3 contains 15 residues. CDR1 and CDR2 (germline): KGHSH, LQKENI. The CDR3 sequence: CASSGQGGMSIEAFF. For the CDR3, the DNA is TGTGCCAGCTCCGGACAGGGAGGGATGTCAATTGAAGCTTTCTTT.

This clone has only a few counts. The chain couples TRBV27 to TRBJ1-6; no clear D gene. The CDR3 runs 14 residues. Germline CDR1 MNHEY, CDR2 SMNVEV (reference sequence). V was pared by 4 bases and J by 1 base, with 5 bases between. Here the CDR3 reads CASSSGSYNSPLHF. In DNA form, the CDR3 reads TGTGCCAGCAGTTCGGGATCCTATAATTCACCCCTCCACTTT.

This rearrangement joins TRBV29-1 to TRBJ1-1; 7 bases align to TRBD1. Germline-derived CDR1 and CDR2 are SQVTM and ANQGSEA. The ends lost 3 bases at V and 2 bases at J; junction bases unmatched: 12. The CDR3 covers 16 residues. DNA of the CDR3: TGCAGCGTTGACACAGGCAGGGGGAATCCCAACACTGAAGCTTTCTTT. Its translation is CSVDTGRGNPNTEAFF. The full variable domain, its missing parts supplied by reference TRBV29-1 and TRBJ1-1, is SAVISQKPSRDICQRGTSLTIQCQVDSQVTMMFWYRQQPGQSLTLIATANQGSEATYESGFVIDKFPISRPNLTFSTLTVSNMSPEDSSIYLCSVDTGRGNPNTEAFFGQGTRLTVV.

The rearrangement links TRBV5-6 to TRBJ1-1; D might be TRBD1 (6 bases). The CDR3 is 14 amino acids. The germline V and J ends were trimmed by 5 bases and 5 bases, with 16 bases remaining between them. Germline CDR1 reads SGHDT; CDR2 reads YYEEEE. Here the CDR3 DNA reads TGTGCCAGCAGTCTGCGGGGGGCAAGAACTGAAGCTTTCTTT. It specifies CASSLRGARTEAFF.

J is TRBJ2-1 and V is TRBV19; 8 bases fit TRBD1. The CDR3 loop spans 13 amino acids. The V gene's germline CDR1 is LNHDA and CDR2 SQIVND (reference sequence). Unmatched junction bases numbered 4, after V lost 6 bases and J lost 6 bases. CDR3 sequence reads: CASRGTGVNEQFF. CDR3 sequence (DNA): TGTGCCAGTAGGGGGACAGGAGTCAATGAGCAGTTCTTC. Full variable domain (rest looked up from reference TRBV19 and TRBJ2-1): DGGITQSPKYLFRKEGQNVTLSCEQNLNHDAMYWYRQDPGQGLRLIYYSQIVNDFQKGDIAEGYSVSREKKESFPLTVTSAQKNPTAFYLCASRGTGVNEQFFGPGTRLTVL.

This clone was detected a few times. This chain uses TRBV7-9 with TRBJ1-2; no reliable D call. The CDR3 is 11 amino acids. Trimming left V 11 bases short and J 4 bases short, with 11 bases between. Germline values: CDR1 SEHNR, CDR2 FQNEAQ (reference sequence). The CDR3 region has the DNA TGTGCCGTTTCGTCGGGCTATGGCTACACCTTC. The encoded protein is CAVSSGYGYTF.

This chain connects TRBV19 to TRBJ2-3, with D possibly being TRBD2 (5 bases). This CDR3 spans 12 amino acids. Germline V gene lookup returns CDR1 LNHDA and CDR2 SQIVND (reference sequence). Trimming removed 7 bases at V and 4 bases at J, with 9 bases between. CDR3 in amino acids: CASKGSADTQYF. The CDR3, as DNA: TGTGCCAGTAAGGGTAGCGCAGATACGCAGTATTTT.

Here the CDR3 DNA reads TGTGCCAGCAGGCTAACAGGGATCCGCACAGATACGCAGTATTTT. Translated, it gives CASRLTGIRTDTQYF. The V gene is TRBV6-1, the J gene TRBJ2-3; D is perhaps TRBD1 (6 bases). V lost 6 bases, J lost 1 base, and 14 bases lay in between. The germline gives CDR1 MNHNS, CDR2 SASEGT. This CDR3 has 15 amino acids.

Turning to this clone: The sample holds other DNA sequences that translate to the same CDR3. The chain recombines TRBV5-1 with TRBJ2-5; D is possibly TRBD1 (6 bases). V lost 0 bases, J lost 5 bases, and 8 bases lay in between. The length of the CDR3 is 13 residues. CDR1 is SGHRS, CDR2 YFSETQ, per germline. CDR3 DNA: TGCGCCAGCAGCTTGGGGCAGGGGGAGACCCAGTACTTC. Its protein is CASSLGQGETQYF.

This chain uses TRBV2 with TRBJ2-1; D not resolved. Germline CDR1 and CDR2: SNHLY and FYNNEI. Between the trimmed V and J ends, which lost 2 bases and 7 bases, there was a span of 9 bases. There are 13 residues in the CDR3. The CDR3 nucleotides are TGTGCCAGCAGTGAAAGCACGATTAATGAGCAGTTCTTC. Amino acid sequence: CASSESTINEQFF.

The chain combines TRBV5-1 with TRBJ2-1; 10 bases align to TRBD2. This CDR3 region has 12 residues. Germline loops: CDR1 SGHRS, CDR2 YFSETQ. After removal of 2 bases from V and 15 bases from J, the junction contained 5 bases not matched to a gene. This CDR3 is CASSFLAGARFF. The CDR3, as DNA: TGCGCCAGCAGCTTTCTAGCGGGAGCCCGGTTCTTC.

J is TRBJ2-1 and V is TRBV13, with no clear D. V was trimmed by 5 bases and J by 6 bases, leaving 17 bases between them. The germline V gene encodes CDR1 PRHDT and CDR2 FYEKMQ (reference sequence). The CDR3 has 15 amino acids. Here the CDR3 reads CASSLKYHPLNEQFF. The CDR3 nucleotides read TGTGCCAGCAGCCTAAAGTACCATCCTCTCAATGAGCAGTTCTTC.

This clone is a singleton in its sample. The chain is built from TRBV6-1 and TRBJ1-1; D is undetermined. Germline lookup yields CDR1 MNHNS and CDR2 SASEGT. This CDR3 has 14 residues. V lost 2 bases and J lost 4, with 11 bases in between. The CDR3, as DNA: TGTGCCAGCAGTGAACTTGCAGGTCCCACTGAAGCTTTCTTT. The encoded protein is CASSELAGPTEAFF.

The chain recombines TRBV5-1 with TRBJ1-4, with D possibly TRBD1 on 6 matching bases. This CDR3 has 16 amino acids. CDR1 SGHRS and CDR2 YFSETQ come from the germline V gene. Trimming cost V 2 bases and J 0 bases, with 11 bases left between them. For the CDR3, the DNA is TGCGCCAGCAGCTTCGGGGGGCGAGCAACTAATGAAAAACTGTTTTTT. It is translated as CASSFGGRATNEKLFF.

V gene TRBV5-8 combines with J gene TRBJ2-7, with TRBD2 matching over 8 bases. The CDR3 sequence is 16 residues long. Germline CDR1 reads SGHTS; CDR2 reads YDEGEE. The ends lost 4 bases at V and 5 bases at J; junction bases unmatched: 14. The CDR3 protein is CASSRAFKRESNEQYF. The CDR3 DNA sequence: TGTGCCAGCAGCCGGGCTTTCAAGCGGGAGAGCAACGAGCAGTACTTC. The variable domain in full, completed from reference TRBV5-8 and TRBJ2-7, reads EAGVTQSPTHLIKTRGQQATLRCSPISGHTSVYWYQQALGLGLQFLLWYDEGEERNRGNFPPRFSGRQFPNYSSELNVNALELEDSALYLCASSRAFKRESNEQYFGPGTRLTVT.

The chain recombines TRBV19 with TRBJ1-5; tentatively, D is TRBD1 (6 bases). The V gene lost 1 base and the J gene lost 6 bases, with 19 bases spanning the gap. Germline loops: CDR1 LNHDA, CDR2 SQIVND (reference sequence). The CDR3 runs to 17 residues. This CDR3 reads CASSIGAQGQGRQPQHF. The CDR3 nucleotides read TGTGCCAGTAGTATAGGGGCTCAGGGGCAGGGCCGTCAGCCCCAGCATTTT.

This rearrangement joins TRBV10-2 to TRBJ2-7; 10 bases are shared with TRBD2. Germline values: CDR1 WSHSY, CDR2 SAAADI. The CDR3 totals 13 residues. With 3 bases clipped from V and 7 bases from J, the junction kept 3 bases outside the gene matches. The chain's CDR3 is CASSDLAGEEQYF. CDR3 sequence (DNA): TGCGCCAGCAGTGATCTAGCGGGAGAAGAGCAGTACTTC.

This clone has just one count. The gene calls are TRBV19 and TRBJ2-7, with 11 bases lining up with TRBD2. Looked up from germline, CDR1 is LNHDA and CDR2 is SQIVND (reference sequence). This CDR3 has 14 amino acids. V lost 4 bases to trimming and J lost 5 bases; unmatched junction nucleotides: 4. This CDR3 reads CASSTSGRLDEQYF. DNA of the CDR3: TGTGCCAGTAGTACTAGCGGGAGGCTCGACGAGCAGTACTTC.

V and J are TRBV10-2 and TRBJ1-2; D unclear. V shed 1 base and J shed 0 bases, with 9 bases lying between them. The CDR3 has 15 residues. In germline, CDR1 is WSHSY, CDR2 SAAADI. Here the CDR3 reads CASSELRDSNYGYTF. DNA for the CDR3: TGCGCCAGCAGTGAGTTAAGAGATTCTAACTATGGCTACACCTTC.